Listed below are T cell receptor beta chains from one sample, sequenced in a study of early T cells in non-severe SARS-CoV-2 infection. TCRdb called the 5' RACE reads again in MiXCR, with one record for every CDR3 protein. The table records 45,000 to 55,000 distinct CDR3 sequences, 5.5% to 7.5% of them present only once. The sequencing sample was made of whole blood. These receptors were obtained from an adult who was a healthcare worker with PCR-confirmed SARS-CoV-2 infection or an uninfected control (not recorded which). Both conserved end residues are part of each CDR3. D genes are given only for firm matches. Only some rows state a clone size, as once, few, many or a class for expanded clones.

D gene: -; clone size: many; J gene: TRBJ1-2; V gene: TRBV6-5; CDR3 protein: CASKKRQLYGYTF; CDR3 DNA: TGTGCCAGCAAAAAGCGGCAGCTCTATGGCTACACCTTC
D gene: -; clone size: few; J gene: TRBJ2-7; V gene: TRBV7-2; CDR3 protein: CASSRPGQTYSSYEQYF; CDR3 DNA: TGTGCCAGCAGCAGACCCGGACAGACCTATAGCTCCTACGAGCAGTACTTC
D gene: -; clone size: -; J gene: TRBJ1-2; V gene: TRBV7-2; CDR3 protein: CASSPRTNTRYGYTF; CDR3 DNA: TGTGCCAGCAGCCCCAGGACAAACACTCGCTATGGCTACACCTTC
D gene: -; clone size: many; J gene: TRBJ1-2; V gene: TRBV7-2; CDR3 protein: CASSQTGHTNYNYGYTF; CDR3 DNA: TGTGCCAGCAGCCAGACGGGACACACGAACTATAACTATGGCTACACCTTC
D gene: TRBD2; clone size: -; J gene: TRBJ2-3; V gene: TRBV9; CDR3 protein: CASTPSPSGRTDTQYF; CDR3 DNA: TGTGCCAGCACCCCGTCCCCTAGCGGACGCACAGATACGCAGTATTTT
D gene: -; clone size: many; J gene: TRBJ2-3; V gene: TRBV5-4; CDR3 protein: CASSLVNLGTDTQYF; CDR3 DNA: TGTGCCAGCAGCTTGGTTAATTTGGGCACAGATACGCAGTATTTT
D gene: TRBD1; clone size: -; J gene: TRBJ2-2; V gene: TRBV2; CDR3 protein: CASSWDRGNTGELFF; CDR3 DNA: TGTGCCAGCAGTTGGGACAGGGGCAACACCGGGGAGCTGTTTTTT
D gene: -; clone size: many; J gene: TRBJ1-1; V gene: TRBV7-2; CDR3 protein: CASSQLMNTEAFF; CDR3 DNA: TGTGCCAGCAGCCAACTGATGAACACTGAAGCTTTCTTT
D gene: -; clone size: many; J gene: TRBJ2-7; V gene: TRBV5-6; CDR3 protein: CASSLFFRGLSYEQYF; CDR3 DNA: TGTGCCAGCAGCTTGTTTTTCAGGGGACTCTCCTACGAGCAGTACTTC
D gene: TRBD2; clone size: many; J gene: TRBJ2-4; V gene: TRBV7-3; CDR3 protein: CASSSGGAKAKNIQYF; CDR3 DNA: TGTGCCAGCAGCTCCGGGGGGGCGAAGGCCAAAAACATTCAGTACTTC
D gene: -; clone size: few; J gene: TRBJ2-4; V gene: TRBV11-2; CDR3 protein: CASSSASAAYF; CDR3 DNA: TGTGCCAGCAGCTCTGCGTCGGCGGCCTACTTC
D gene: -; clone size: many; J gene: TRBJ2-5; V gene: TRBV29-1; CDR3 protein: CSVSQNQETQYF; CDR3 DNA: TGCAGCGTTTCGCAGAACCAAGAGACCCAGTACTTC
D gene: TRBD2; clone size: many; J gene: TRBJ2-3; V gene: TRBV20-1; CDR3 protein: CSARELAGRADTQYF; CDR3 DNA: TGCAGTGCTAGAGAGCTAGCGGGGCGGGCAGATACGCAGTATTTT
D gene: -; clone size: many; J gene: TRBJ1-6; V gene: TRBV20-1; CDR3 protein: CSATGTDYSPLHF; CDR3 DNA: TGCAGTGCCACCGGGACGGATTATTCACCCCTCCACTTT
D gene: -; clone size: many; J gene: TRBJ1-2; V gene: TRBV12-3/TRBV12-4; CDR3 protein: CASSLGLTVNYGYTF; CDR3 DNA: TGTGCCAGCAGTTTAGGACTGACAGTTAACTATGGCTACACCTTC
D gene: -; clone size: many; J gene: TRBJ1-2; V gene: TRBV7-8; CDR3 protein: CASSLVLGDNGYTF; CDR3 DNA: TGTGCCAGCAGCTTAGTTCTAGGGGACAATGGCTACACCTTC
D gene: TRBD2; clone size: many; J gene: TRBJ2-2; V gene: TRBV7-6; CDR3 protein: CATRLAGNTGELFF; CDR3 DNA: TGTGCCACCCGACTAGCGGGGAACACCGGGGAGCTGTTTTTT